The clone carrying this TCR beta chain was seen just once. Antigen: not known. This entry comes from a study of T cell clonotyping in hematopoietic cell transplantation. Data came from immunoSEQ multiplex PCR; TCRdb stores just in-frame clones and leaves some out. Here the sample spans 900 to 950 clones, more than 90% being singletons. The CDR3 contains 11 residues. The germline V and J ends were trimmed by 5 bases and 5 bases, with 4 bases remaining between them. CDR1 SNHLY and CDR2 FYNNEI come from the germline V gene. Study-wide results and limits: At the given depth, recipient repertoires were over 95% de novo clonotypes. Without cell sorting, CD4 versus CD8 contributions remain unresolved. Broader posttransplant TCR repertoire diversity was predicted by graft donor and pretransplant recipient Inverse Simpson Index values.

This chain links TRBV2 with TRBJ1-5; D unresolved. Sequenced here: peripheral blood mononuclear cells, sampled 180 days after allogeneic stem cell transplant. The receptor's source is a male patient aged 55 to 70 who had an allogeneic stem cell transplant from an unrelated donor, so T cells may come from the graft donor. Some clones in this sample may be carry-over from other donors' samples. The CDR3 DNA sequence: TGTGCCAGCAGTTACGATCAGCCCCAGCATTTT. Translated: CASSYDQPQHF.